A selection of T cell receptor beta chains follows, all from one sample in a study of blood T cell repertoires in COVID-19. Data came from immunoSEQ multiplex PCR; TCRdb stores just in-frame clones and leaves some out. Here the sample spans about 110,000 clones, 88% being singletons. The sample taken for sequencing was peripheral blood. Source of these receptors: a human donor in a cohort sampled during active COVID-19. The CDR3 runs from the conserved cysteine through the conserved F or W. The order of the fields is clone size, V gene, D gene, J gene, CDR3 protein, CDR3 DNA. The D gene is left open where the match is weak. Clone size appears in some rows only: once, few, many, or a class for an expanded clone.

.	TRBV12-3/TRBV12-4	.	TRBJ2-3	CAGADFSTDTQYF	TGTGCCGGGGCAGATTTTAGCACAGATACGCAGTATTTT
.	TRBV19	TRBD1	TRBJ1-4	CASSWTGGAEKLFF	TGTGCCAGTAGCTGGACAGGGGGCGCCGAAAAACTGTTTTTT
.	TRBV27	.	TRBJ2-3	CASSLYSSTDTQYF	TGTGCCAGCAGTTTATACTCTAGCACAGATACGCAGTATTTT
.	TRBV2	TRBD2	TRBJ2-7	CASETSGSRPGVNEQYF	TGTGCCAGCGAGACTAGCGGGAGTAGGCCCGGGGTTAACGAGCAGTACTTC
.	TRBV9	.	TRBJ2-3	CASSVGVSGKTDTQYF	TGTGCCAGCAGCGTAGGGGTTAGCGGTAAGACAGATACGCAGTATTTT
.	TRBV10-3	TRBD1	TRBJ2-7	CAISDRGRDEQYF	TGTGCCATCAGTGACAGGGGGCGCGACGAGCAGTACTTC
.	TRBV29-1	TRBD1	TRBJ2-7	CSATGGSREQYF	TGCAGCGCAACAGGGGGCTCCCGCGAGCAGTACTTC
.	TRBV27	.	TRBJ2-7	CATKPMVGSYEQYF	TGTGCCACCAAGCCTATGGTTGGCTCCTACGAGCAGTACTTC
few	TRBV14	.	TRBJ1-1	CASSRAGMNTEAFF	TGTGCCAGCAGTCGCGCCGGGATGAACACTGAAGCTTTCTTT
.	TRBV5-1	TRBD1	TRBJ2-3	CASSWIQGESDTQYF	TGCGCCAGCAGCTGGATACAGGGGGAGTCAGATACGCAGTATTTT
.	TRBV6-5	.	TRBJ2-1	CASSYIEGLGEQFF	TGTGCCAGCAGTTACATTGAGGGCTTGGGTGAGCAGTTCTTC
.	TRBV3-1/TRBV3-2	TRBD1	TRBJ1-3	CASRPTGGYGNTIYF	TGTGCCAGCAGGCCCACAGGGGGTTATGGAAACACCATATATTTT
.	TRBV28	TRBD2	TRBJ2-7	CASTPRGGSSYEQYF	TGTGCCAGCACCCCTCGGGGGGGGAGCTCCTACGAGCAGTACTTC
few	TRBV6-5	TRBD1	TRBJ1-6	CASSYSSVQGNSPLHF	TGTGCCAGCAGTTACTCGTCAGTACAGGGGAATTCACCCCTCCACTTT
.	TRBV27	.	TRBJ2-2	CASRIWGQNTGELFF	TGTGCCAGCAGGATCTGGGGACAGAACACCGGGGAGCTGTTTTTT
.	TRBV29-1	TRBD1	TRBJ1-4	CSAAGTATNEKLFF	TGCAGCGCCGCAGGGACAGCGACTAATGAAAAACTGTTTTTT
once	TRBV19	TRBD2	TRBJ2-7	CASSYSGGYEQYF	TGTGCCAGTAGTTACAGCGGGGGCTACGAGCAGTACTTC
.	TRBV14	TRBD1	TRBJ1-1	CASSRGEGQGAPPEAFF	TGTGCCAGCAGCCGCGGAGAAGGACAGGGGGCTCCCCCTGAAGCTTTCTTT
.	TRBV7-3	.	TRBJ2-1	CASSPDSNEQFF	TGTGCCAGCAGCCCGGACAGTAATGAGCAGTTCTTC
.	TRBV4-1	.	TRBJ1-1	CASSQGGGRYTEAFF	TGCGCCAGCAGCCAAGGGGGAGGGCGGTACACTGAAGCTTTCTTT
.	TRBV19	.	TRBJ2-1	CASSAGQNYNEQFF	TGTGCCAGTAGTGCGGGACAGAATTACAATGAGCAGTTCTTC
.	TRBV6-6	TRBD1	TRBJ2-7	CASSYRTGVYEQYF	TGTGCCAGCAGTTACCGGACAGGGGTCTACGAGCAGTACTTC
.	TRBV24-1	TRBD2	TRBJ2-1	CATRNSGGSYNEQFF	TGTGCCACCCGGAATAGCGGGGGCTCCTACAATGAGCAGTTCTTC
.	TRBV19	.	TRBJ2-7	CASSWEGDNEQYF	TGTGCCAGTAGTTGGGAGGGGGACAACGAGCAGTACTTC
.	TRBV5-1	.	TRBJ2-7	CASSLKAGYYEQYF	TGCGCCAGCAGCTTGAAAGCAGGGTACTACGAGCAGTACTTC
few	TRBV7-9	TRBD1	TRBJ1-2	CASSSTWTGDGYGYTF	TGTGCCAGCAGCTCAACCTGGACAGGGGACGGCTATGGCTACACCTTC
.	TRBV12-3/TRBV12-4	.	TRBJ1-1	CASSLGGVAEAFF	TGTGCCAGCAGTTTAGGGGGGGTTGCCGAAGCTTTCTTT
.	TRBV10-1	.	TRBJ1-6	CASSESPGGGSPLHF	TGCGCCAGCAGTGAGTCCCCAGGCGGGGGGTCACCCCTCCACTTT
.	TRBV6-5	.	TRBJ1-3	CASGQEQSGNTIYF	TGTGCCAGCGGTCAGGAACAGTCTGGAAACACCATATATTTT
many	TRBV2	TRBD1	TRBJ2-5	CASREGAGGFQETQYF	TGTGCCAGCAGGGAGGGGGCAGGGGGCTTTCAAGAGACCCAGTACTTC
few	TRBV2	TRBD1	TRBJ2-2	CASTDRGYLGAGELFF	TGTGCCAGCACGGACAGGGGGTATCTAGGCGCCGGGGAGCTGTTTTTT
.	TRBV5-5	.	TRBJ2-6	CASSLEGAQGANVLTF	TGTGCCAGCAGCTTGGAAGGGGCGCAAGGGGCCAACGTCCTGACTTTC
.	TRBV24-1	TRBD1	TRBJ2-1	CATSEPGQGNNEQFF	TGTGCCACCAGTGAACCGGGACAGGGAAACAATGAGCAGTTCTTC
.	TRBV5-5	TRBD1	TRBJ1-3	CASSYSEQGRSGNTIYF	TGTGCCAGCAGCTACAGTGAACAGGGGAGGTCTGGAAACACCATATATTTT
.	TRBV27	TRBD1	TRBJ1-5	CASGSRGQDPNQPQHF	TGTGCCAGCGGAAGTAGGGGACAGGATCCCAATCAGCCCCAGCATTTT
.	TRBV6-4	.	TRBJ1-5	CASEEDRWNQPQHF	TGTGCCAGCGAAGAGGACAGATGGAATCAGCCCCAGCATTTT
once	TRBV12-3/TRBV12-4	.	TRBJ1-1	CASSRAFF	TGTGCCAGCAGCCGGGCTTTCTTT
.	TRBV4-1	.	TRBJ2-4	CASSPSREPEGVAKNIQYF	TGCGCCAGCAGCCCCTCAAGGGAGCCCGAGGGGGTAGCCAAAAACATTCAGTACTTC
.	TRBV6-5	.	TRBJ1-1	CASSPNRLIAEAFF	TGTGCCAGCAGCCCGAACAGGTTGATCGCTGAAGCTTTCTTT
.	TRBV6-2/TRBV6-3	TRBD1	TRBJ1-1	CASSYQELTGAENTEAFF	TGTGCCAGCAGTTACCAGGAGCTGACAGGGGCTGAGAACACTGAAGCTTTCTTT
.	TRBV3-1/TRBV3-2	TRBD2	TRBJ2-3	CASSQGIAGGLDTQYF	TGTGCCAGCAGCCAAGGAATAGCGGGGGGGCTGGATACGCAGTATTTT
.	TRBV19	TRBD2	TRBJ2-7	CASSLGLAAPYEQYF	TGTGCCAGTAGTTTAGGACTAGCGGCCCCCTACGAGCAGTACTTC
.	TRBV7-3	.	TRBJ1-2	CASSLGGGSYGYTF	TGTGCCAGCAGCTTAGGGGGAGGGAGCTATGGCTACACCTTC
.	TRBV6-5	TRBD1	TRBJ2-3	CASSLQGDTQYF	TGTGCCAGCAGTCTACAGGGGGATACGCAGTATTTT
.	TRBV3-1/TRBV3-2	TRBD1	TRBJ1-2	CASSPTGPLYGYTF	TGTGCCAGCAGCCCGACAGGGCCCCTCTATGGCTACACCTTC
.	TRBV11-3	.	TRBJ2-7	CASSYRVGYEQYF	TGTGCCAGCAGCTATCGGGTGGGCTACGAGCAGTACTTC
.	TRBV28	.	TRBJ2-7	CASSSRESYYEQYF	TGTGCCAGCAGCTCCCGTGAGAGCTACTACGAGCAGTACTTC
.	TRBV24-1	.	TRBJ1-1	CAPDIRTEAFF	TGTGCCCCGGACATTCGGACTGAAGCTTTCTTT
.	TRBV13	TRBD2	TRBJ2-1	CASSQLAGGLSNEQFF	TGTGCCAGCAGCCAGCTAGCGGGGGGGTTAAGCAATGAGCAGTTCTTC
.	TRBV18	TRBD1	TRBJ1-2	CASSPQGALNGYTF	TGTGCCAGCTCACCACAGGGGGCTCTAAATGGCTACACCTTC
.	TRBV7-7	TRBD2	TRBJ2-5	CASSSGGQETQYF	TGTGCTAGCAGCTCGGGGGGCCAAGAGACCCAGTACTTC
.	TRBV19	.	TRBJ1-3	CASSIAGSGHLLPGNTIYF	TGTGCCAGTAGTATCGCAGGAAGTGGCCACCTATTACCTGGAAACACCATATATTTT
.	TRBV28	.	TRBJ2-6	CASRQGPPGANVLTF	TGTGCCAGCAGGCAGGGGCCACCTGGGGCCAACGTCCTGACTTTC
once	TRBV7-9	TRBD1	TRBJ2-7	CASSKGQGHEQYF	TGTGCCAGCAGCAAGGGACAGGGCCACGAGCAGTACTTC
.	TRBV6-5	TRBD2	TRBJ2-1	CASSYTLAGASNEQFF	TGTGCCAGCAGTTACACACTAGCGGGAGCGAGCAATGAGCAGTTCTTC
.	TRBV10-3	TRBD1	TRBJ2-1	CAISPGQGPYNEQFF	TGTGCCATCAGTCCGGGACAGGGCCCTTACAATGAGCAGTTCTTC
.	TRBV5-4	TRBD2	TRBJ2-1	CASSLWTSGDEQFF	TGTGCCAGCAGCCTCTGGACTAGCGGGGATGAGCAGTTCTTC
.	TRBV6-5	TRBD2	TRBJ2-5	CASSYSSWGEGETQYF	TGTGCCAGCAGTTACTCGTCATGGGGGGAGGGAGAGACCCAGTACTTC
.	TRBV6-5	.	TRBJ1-1	CASSYRGEGTEAFF	TGTGCCAGCAGTTACCGGGGGGAGGGCACTGAAGCTTTCTTT